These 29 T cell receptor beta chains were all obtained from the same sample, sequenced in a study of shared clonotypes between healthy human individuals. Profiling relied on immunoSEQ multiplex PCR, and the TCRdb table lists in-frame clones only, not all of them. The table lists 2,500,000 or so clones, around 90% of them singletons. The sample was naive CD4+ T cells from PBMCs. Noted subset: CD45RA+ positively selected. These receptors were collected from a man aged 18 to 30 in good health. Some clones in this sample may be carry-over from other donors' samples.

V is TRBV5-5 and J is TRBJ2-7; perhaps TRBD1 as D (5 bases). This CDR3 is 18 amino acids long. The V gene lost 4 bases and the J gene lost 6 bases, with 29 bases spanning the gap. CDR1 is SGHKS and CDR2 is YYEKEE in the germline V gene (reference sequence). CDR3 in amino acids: CASSQGTPGGGRPGEQYF. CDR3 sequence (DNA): TGTGCCAGCAGCCAGGGTACCCCAGGCGGCGGACGACCGGGCGAGCAGTACTTC.

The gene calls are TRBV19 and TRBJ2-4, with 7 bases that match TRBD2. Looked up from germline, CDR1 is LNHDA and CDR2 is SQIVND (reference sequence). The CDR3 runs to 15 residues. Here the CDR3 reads CATLGRGLAKNIQYF. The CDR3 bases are TGTGCTACCTTGGGGAGGGGATTAGCCAAAAACATTCAGTACTTC.

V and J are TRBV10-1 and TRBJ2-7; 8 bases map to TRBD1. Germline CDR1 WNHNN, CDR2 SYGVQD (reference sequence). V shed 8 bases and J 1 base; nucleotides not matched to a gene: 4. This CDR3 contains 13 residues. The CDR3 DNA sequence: TGCGCCAGCTCGAGACAGGGGTCCTACGAGCAGTACTTC. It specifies CASSRQGSYEQYF.

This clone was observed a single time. Written as DNA, the CDR3 is TGCAGCGTTGGTGGGGCAGGGGGGTCCCCTGAAGCTTTCTTT. Encoded protein: CSVGGAGGSPEAFF. V gene TRBV29-1 combines with J gene TRBJ1-1; 7 nucleotides agree with TRBD1. Germline V lookup: CDR1 SQVTM, CDR2 ANQGSEA. Losses at the gene ends were 4 bases for V and 6 bases for J; bases not matched to a gene: 11. The length of the CDR3 is 14 residues.

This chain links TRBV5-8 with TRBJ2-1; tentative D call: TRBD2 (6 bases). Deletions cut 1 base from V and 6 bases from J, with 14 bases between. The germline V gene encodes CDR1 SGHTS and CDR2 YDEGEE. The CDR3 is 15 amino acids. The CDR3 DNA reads TGTGCCAGCAGCTTGAGGGGCGGGACGGTCAATGAGCAGTTCTTC. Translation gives CASSLRGGTVNEQFF.

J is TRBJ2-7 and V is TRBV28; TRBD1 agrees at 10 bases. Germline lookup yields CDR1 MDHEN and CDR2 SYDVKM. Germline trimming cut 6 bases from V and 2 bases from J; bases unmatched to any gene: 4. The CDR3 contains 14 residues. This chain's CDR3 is CASRPTGGAYEQYF. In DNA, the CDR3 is TGTGCCAGCAGGCCGACAGGGGGCGCCTACGAGCAGTACTTC.

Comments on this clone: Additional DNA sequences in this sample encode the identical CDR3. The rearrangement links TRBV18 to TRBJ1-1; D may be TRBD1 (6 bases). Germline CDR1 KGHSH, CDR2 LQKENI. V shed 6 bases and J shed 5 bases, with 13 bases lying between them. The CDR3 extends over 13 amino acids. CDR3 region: CASSPEGDTEAFF. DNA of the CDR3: TGTGCCAGCTCCCCTGAGGGGGATACTGAAGCTTTCTTT. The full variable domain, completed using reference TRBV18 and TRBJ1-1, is NAGVMQNPRHLVRRRGQEARLRCSPMKGHSHVYWYRQLPEEGLKFMVYLQKENIIDESGMPKERFSAEFPKEGPSILRIQQVVRGDSAAYFCASSPEGDTEAFFGQGTRLTVV.

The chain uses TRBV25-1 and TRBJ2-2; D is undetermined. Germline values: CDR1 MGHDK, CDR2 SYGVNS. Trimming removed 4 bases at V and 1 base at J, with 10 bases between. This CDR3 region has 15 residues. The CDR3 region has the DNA TGTGCCAGCAGTGCGACCGCGTTGAACACCGGGGAGCTGTTTTTT. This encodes CASSATALNTGELFF.

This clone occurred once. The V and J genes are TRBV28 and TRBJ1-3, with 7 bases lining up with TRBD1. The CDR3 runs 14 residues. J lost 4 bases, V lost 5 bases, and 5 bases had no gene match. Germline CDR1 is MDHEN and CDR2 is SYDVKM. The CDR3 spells CASSLRDRGNTIYF. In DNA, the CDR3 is TGTGCCAGCAGTCTAAGGGACAGAGGAAACACCATATATTTT.

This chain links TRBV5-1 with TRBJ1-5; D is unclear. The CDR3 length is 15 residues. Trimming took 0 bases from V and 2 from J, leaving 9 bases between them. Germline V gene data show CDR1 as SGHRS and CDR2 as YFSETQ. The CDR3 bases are TGCGCCAGCAGCTTGGCCCCCTTGGGCAATCAGCCCCAGCATTTT. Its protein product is CASSLAPLGNQPQHF.

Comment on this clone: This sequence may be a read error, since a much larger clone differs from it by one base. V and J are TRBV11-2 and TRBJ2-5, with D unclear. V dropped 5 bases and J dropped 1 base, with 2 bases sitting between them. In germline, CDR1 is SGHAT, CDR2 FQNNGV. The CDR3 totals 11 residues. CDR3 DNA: TGTGCCAGCAGCGCCCAAGAGACCCAGTACTTC. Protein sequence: CASSAQETQYF.

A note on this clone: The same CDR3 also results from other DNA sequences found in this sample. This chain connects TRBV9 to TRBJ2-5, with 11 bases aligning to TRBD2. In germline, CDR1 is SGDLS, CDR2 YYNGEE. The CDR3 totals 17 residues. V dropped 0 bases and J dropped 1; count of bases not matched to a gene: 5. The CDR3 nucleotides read TGTGCCAGCAGCGTAGGTCTAGCGGGAGGAAGCCAAGAGACCCAGTACTTC. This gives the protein CASSVGLAGGSQETQYF.

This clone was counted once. CDR3 sequence reads: CASSLQGGFEKLFF. In DNA form, the CDR3 reads TGTGCCAGCAGTCTACAGGGCGGCTTTGAAAAACTGTTTTTT. J is TRBJ1-4 and V is TRBV28, with D possibly matching TRBD1 (6 bases). Looked up from germline, CDR1 is MDHEN and CDR2 is SYDVKM. The CDR3 runs to 14 residues. Trimming removed 5 bases from V and 7 bases from J, with 14 bases in between. The full variable domain, completed using reference TRBV28 and TRBJ1-4, is DVKVTQSSRYLVKRTGEKVFLECVQDMDHENMFWYRQDPGLGLRLIYFSYDVKMKEKGDIPEGYSVSREKKERFSLILESASTNQTSMYLCASSLQGGFEKLFFGSGTQLSVL.

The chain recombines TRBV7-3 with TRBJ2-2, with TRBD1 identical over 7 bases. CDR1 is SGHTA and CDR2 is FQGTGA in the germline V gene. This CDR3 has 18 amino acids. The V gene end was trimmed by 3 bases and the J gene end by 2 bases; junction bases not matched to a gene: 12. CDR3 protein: CASSLLPAGTANTGELFF. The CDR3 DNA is TGTGCCAGCAGCTTGCTACCAGCCGGGACAGCTAACACCGGGGAGCTGTTTTTT.

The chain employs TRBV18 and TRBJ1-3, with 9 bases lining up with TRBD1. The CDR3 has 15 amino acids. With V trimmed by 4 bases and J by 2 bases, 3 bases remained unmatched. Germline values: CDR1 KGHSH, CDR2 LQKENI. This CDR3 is CASSRQGDAGNTIYF. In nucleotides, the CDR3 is TGTGCCAGCTCACGACAGGGGGATGCTGGAAACACCATATATTTT. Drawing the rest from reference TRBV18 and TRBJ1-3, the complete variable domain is NAGVMQNPRHLVRRRGQEARLRCSPMKGHSHVYWYRQLPEEGLKFMVYLQKENIIDESGMPKERFSAEFPKEGPSILRIQQVVRGDSAAYFCASSRQGDAGNTIYFGEGSWLTVV.

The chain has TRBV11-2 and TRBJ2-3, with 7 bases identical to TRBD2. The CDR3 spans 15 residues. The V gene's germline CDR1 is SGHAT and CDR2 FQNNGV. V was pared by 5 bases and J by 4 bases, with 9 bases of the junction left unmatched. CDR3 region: CASSPGGGRADTQYF. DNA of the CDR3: TGTGCCAGCAGCCCCGGTGGCGGGAGAGCAGATACGCAGTATTTT.

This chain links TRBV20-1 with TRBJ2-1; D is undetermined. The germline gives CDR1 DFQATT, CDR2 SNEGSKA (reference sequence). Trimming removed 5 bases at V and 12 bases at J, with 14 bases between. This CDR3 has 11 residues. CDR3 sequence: CSADTPMGQFF. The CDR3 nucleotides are TGCAGTGCTGACACCCCTATGGGGCAGTTCTTC.

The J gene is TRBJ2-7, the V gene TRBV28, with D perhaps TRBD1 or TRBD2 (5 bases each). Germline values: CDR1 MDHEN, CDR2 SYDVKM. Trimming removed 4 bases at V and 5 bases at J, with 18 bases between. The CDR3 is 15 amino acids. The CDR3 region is CASSSADAQGDEQYF. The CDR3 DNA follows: TGTGCCAGCAGTTCGGCAGACGCCCAGGGAGACGAGCAGTACTTC.

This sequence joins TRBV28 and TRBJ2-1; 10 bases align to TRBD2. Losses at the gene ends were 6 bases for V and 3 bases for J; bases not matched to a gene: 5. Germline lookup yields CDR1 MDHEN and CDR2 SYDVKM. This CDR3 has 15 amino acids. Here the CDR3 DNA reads TGTGCCAGCAGGGCCGGGACTAGCGACTACAATGAGCAGTTCTTC. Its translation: CASRAGTSDYNEQFF.

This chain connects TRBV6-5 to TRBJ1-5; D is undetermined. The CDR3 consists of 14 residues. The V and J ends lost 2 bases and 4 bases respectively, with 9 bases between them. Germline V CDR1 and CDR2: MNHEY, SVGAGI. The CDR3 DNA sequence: TGTGCCAGCAGTTACGCGGGCCCAAATCAGCCCCAGCATTTT. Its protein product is CASSYAGPNQPQHF.

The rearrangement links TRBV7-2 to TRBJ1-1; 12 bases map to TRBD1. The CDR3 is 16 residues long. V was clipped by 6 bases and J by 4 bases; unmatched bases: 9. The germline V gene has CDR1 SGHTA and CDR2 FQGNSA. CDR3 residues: CASSFRDRGRFTEAFF. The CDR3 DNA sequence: TGTGCCAGCAGTTTTAGGGACAGGGGGCGGTTCACTGAAGCTTTCTTT.

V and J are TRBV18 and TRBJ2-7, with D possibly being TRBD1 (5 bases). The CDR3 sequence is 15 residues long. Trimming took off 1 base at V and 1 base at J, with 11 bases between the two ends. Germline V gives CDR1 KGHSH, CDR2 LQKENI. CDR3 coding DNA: TGTGCCAGCTCACCACTCAGGGTTGAGTCCTACGAGCAGTACTTC. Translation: CASSPLRVESYEQYF.

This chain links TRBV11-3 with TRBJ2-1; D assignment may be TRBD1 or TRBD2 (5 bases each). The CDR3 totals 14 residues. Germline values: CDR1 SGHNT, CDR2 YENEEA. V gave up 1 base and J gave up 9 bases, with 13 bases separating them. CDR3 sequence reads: CASSLAGTMGEQFF. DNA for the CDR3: TGTGCCAGCAGCTTAGCAGGGACGATGGGTGAGCAGTTCTTC.

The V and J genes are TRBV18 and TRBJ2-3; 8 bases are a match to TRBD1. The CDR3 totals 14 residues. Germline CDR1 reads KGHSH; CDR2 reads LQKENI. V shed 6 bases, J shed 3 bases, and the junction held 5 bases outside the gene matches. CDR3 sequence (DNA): TGTGCCAGCTCTCAGGGGGCGAGAACAGATACGCAGTATTTT. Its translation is CASSQGARTDTQYF.

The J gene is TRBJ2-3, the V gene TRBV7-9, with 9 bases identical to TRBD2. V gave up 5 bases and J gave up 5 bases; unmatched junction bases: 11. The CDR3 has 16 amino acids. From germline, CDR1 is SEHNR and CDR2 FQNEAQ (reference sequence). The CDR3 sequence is CASSLPLSGGGDTQYF. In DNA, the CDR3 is TGTGCCAGCAGCCTTCCTCTTAGCGGGGGAGGAGATACGCAGTATTTT.

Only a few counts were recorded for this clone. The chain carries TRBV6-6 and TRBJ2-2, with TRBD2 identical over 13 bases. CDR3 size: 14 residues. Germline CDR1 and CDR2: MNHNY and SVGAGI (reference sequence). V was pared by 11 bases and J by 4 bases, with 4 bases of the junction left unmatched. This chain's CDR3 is CASRLAGGTGELFF. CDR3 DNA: TGTGCCTCCCGACTAGCGGGAGGCACCGGGGAGCTGTTTTTT.

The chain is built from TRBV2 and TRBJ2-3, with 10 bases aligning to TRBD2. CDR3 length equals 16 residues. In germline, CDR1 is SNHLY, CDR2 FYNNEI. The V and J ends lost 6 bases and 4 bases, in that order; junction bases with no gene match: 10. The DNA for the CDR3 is TGTGCCAGCAGGGGTGGACTAGCGGAGACCTCAGATACGCAGTATTTT. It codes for CASRGGLAETSDTQYF.

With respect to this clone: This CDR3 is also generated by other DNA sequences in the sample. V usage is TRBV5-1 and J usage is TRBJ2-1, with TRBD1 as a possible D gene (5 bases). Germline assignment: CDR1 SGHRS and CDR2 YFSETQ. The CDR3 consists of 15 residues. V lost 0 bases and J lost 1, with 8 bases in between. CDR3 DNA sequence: TGCGCCAGCAGCTTGGAGGGGAATTCCTACAATGAGCAGTTCTTC. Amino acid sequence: CASSLEGNSYNEQFF.

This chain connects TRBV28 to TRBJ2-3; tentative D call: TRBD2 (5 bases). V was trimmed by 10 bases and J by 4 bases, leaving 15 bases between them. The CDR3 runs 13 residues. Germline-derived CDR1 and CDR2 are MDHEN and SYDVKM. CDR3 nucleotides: TGTGCCATCCAAAGCGGTGGTGCAGATACGCAGTATTTT. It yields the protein CAIQSGGADTQYF.